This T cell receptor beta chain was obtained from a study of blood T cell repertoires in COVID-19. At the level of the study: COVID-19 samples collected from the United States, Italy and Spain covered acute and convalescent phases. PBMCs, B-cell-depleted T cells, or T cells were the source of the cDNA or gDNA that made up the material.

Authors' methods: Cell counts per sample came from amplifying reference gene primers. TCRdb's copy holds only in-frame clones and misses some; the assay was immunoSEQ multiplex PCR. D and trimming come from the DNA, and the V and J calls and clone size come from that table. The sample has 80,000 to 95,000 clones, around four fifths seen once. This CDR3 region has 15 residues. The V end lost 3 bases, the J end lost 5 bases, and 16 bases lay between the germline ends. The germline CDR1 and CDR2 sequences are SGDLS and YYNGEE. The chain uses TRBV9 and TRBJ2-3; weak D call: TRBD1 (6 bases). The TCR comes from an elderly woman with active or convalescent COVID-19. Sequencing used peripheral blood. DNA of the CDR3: TGTGCCAGCAGCGCCCTCCCTTCGGGACAAGATACGCAGTATTTT. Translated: CASSALPSGQDTQYF.